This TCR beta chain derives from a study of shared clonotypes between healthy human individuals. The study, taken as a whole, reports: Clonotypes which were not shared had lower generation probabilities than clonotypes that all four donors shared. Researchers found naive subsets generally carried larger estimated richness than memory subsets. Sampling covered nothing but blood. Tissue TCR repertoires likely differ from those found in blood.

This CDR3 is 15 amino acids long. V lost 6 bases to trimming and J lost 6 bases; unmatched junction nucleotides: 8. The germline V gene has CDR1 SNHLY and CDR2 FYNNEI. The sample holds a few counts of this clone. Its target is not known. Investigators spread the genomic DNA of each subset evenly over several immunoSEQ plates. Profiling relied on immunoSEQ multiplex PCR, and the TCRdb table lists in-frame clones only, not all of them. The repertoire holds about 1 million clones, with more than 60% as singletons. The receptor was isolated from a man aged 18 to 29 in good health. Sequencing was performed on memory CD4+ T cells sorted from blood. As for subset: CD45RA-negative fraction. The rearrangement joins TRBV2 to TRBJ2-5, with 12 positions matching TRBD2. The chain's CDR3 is CASSRNGLAGKTQYF. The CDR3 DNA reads TGTGCCAGCAGCCGAAACGGACTAGCGGGAAAGACCCAGTACTTC.